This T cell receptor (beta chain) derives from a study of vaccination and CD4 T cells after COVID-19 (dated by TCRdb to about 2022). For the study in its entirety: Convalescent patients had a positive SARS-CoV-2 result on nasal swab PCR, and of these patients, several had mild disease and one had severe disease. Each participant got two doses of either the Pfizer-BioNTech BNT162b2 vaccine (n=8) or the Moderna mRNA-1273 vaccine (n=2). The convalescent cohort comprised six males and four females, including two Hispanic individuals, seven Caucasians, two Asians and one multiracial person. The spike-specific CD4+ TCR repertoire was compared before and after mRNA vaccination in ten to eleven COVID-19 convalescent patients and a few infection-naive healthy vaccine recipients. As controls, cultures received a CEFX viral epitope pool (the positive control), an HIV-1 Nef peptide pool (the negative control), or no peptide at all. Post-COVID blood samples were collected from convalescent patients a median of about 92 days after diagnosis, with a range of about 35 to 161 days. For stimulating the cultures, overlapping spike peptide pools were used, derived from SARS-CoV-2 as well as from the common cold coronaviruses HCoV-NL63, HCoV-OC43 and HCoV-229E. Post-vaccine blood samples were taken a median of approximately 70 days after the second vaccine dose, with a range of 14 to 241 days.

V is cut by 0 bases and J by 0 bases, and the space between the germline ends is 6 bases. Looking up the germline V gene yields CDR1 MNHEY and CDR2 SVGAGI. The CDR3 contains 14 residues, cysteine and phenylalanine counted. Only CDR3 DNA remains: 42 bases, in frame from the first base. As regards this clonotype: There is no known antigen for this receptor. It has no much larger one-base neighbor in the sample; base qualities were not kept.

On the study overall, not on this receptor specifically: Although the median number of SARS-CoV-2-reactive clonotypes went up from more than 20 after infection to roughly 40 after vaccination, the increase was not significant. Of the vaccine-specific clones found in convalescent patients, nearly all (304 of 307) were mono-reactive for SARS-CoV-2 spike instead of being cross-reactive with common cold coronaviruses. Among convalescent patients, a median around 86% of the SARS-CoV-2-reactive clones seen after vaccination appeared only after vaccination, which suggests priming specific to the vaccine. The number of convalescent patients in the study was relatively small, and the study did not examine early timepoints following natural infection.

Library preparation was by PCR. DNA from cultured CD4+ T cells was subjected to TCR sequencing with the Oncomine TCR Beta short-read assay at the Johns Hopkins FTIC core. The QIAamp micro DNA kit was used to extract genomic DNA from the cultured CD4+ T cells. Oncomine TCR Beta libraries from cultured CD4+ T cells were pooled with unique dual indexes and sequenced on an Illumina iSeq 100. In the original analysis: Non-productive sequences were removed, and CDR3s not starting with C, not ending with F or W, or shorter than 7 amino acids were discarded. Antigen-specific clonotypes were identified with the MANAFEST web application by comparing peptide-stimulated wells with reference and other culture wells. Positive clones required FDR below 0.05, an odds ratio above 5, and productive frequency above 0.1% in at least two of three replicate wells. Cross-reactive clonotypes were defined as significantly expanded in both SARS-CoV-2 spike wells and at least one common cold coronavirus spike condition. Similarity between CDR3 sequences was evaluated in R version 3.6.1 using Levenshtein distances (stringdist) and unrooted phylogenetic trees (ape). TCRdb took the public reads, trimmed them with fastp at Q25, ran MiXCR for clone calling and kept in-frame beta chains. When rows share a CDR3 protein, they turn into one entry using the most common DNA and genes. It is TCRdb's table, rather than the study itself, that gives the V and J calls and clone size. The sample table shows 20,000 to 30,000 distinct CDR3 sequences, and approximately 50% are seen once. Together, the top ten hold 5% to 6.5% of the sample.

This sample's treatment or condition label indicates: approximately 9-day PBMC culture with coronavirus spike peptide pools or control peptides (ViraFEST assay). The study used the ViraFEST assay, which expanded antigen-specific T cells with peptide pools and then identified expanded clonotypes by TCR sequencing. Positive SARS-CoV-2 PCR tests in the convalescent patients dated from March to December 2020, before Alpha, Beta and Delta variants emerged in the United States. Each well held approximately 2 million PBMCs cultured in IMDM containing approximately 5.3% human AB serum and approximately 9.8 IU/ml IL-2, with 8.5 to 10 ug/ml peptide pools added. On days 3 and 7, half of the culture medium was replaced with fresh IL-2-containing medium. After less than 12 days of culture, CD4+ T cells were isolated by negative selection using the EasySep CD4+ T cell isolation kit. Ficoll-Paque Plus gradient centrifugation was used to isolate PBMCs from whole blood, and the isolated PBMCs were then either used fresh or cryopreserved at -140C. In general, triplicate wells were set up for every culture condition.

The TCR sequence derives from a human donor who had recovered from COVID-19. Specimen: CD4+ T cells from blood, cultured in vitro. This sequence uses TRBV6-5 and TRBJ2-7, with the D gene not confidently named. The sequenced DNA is TGTGCCAGCAGTTACTCGGGGATCTCCTACGAGCAGTACTTC. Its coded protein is CASSYSGISYEQYF.